What follows are 28 T cell receptor beta chains derived from one specimen sequenced in a study of blood T cell repertoires in COVID-19. Sequencing was performed with immunoSEQ multiplex PCR; in TCRdb, only in-frame clones are kept and a portion is missing. Among 75,000 or so clones, around four fifths were seen once, and the ten largest hold approximately 18%. The sequenced material came from peripheral blood. The origin of the receptors is a woman at least 80 years old with acute or convalescent COVID-19.

The chain employs TRBV6-5 and TRBJ1-4; D remains ambiguous. From germline, CDR1 is MNHEY and CDR2 SVGAGI. V lost 8 bases to trimming and J lost 0 bases, with 13 bases between them. This CDR3 comprises 15 residues. Here the CDR3 reads CASRLTGATNEKLFF. CDR3 bases: TGTGCCAGCCGACTCACGGGAGCAACTAATGAAAAACTGTTTTTT.

This chain connects TRBV30 to TRBJ2-1; D might be TRBD2 (5 bases). Germline V gene sequence: CDR1 GTSNPN, CDR2 SVGIG (reference sequence). Trimming took off 0 bases at V and 4 bases at J, with 10 bases between the two ends. The CDR3 contains 14 residues. This CDR3 reads CAWSVPRGYNEQFF. The DNA of the CDR3 is TGTGCCTGGAGTGTACCCCGGGGTTACAATGAGCAGTTCTTC.

The V call is TRBV24-1, the J call TRBJ2-1, with TRBD1 matching 7 bases. The V segment lost 8 bases and the J segment 7 bases; nucleotides outside the gene matches: 10. The CDR3 is 14 residues long. The germline V gene encodes CDR1 KGHDR and CDR2 SFDVKD. CDR3 protein: CATMLEGGKNEQFF. DNA for the CDR3: TGTGCCACCATGTTGGAAGGGGGCAAGAATGAGCAGTTCTTC.

This chain joins TRBV7-3 and TRBJ2-5; D might be TRBD2 (7 bases). This CDR3 comprises 15 residues. Trimming took 4 bases from V and 5 from J, leaving 17 bases between them. Germline lookup yields CDR1 SGHTA and CDR2 FQGTGA. Written as DNA, the CDR3 is TGTGCCAGCAGCTCTGGCGGGGGCCCACGGGAGACCCAGTACTTC. Its protein product is CASSSGGGPRETQYF.

The rearrangement joins TRBV14 to TRBJ2-1; no definite D call. The V end lost 1 base, the J end lost 10 bases, and 14 bases lay between the germline ends. Germline CDR1 is SGHDN and CDR2 is FVKESK. The CDR3 contains 14 residues. The CDR3 DNA follows: TGTGCCAGCAGCCAAGGGAGCCTCTCGGCGGAGCAGTTCTTC. It yields the protein CASSQGSLSAEQFF.

A single count supports this clone. The rearrangement joins TRBV9 to TRBJ2-3, with D uncertain. Trimming took 0 bases from V and 1 from J, leaving 6 bases between them. This CDR3 comprises 14 residues. The germline V gene encodes CDR1 SGDLS and CDR2 YYNGEE. In DNA, the CDR3 is TGTGCCAGCAGCGTAGCTCCGGGCACAGATACGCAGTATTTT. It is translated as CASSVAPGTDTQYF.

CDR3 protein: CASSPLATGGEQFF. In nucleotides, the CDR3 is TGCGCCAGCAGCCCGCTAGCGACAGGGGGTGAGCAGTTCTTC. The J gene is TRBJ2-1, the V gene TRBV5-1; 9 nucleotides line up with TRBD1. The CDR3 runs 14 residues. CDR1 SGHRS and CDR2 YFSETQ come from the germline V gene. Trimming removed 4 bases from V and 9 bases from J; junction bases left unmatched: 8. Full variable domain (remainder filled in from reference TRBV5-1 and TRBJ2-1): KAGVTQTPRYLIKTRGQQVTLSCSPISGHRSVSWYQQTPGQGLQFLFEYFSETQRNKGNFPGRFSGRQFSNSRSEMNVSTLELGDSALYLCASSPLATGGEQFFGPGTRLTVL.

The chain has TRBV14 and TRBJ2-2, with D perhaps TRBD1 (5 bases). V was clipped by 4 bases and J by 2 bases, with 11 bases between them. The germline CDR1 and CDR2 sequences are SGHDN and FVKESK. The CDR3 contains 15 residues. Here the CDR3 reads CASSRVWGNTGELFF. DNA of the CDR3: TGTGCCAGCAGCCGAGTGTGGGGCAACACCGGGGAGCTGTTTTTT.

The chain recombines TRBV7-3 with TRBJ2-3; tentatively, D is TRBD2 (6 bases). This CDR3 comprises 14 residues. Germline loops: CDR1 SGHTA, CDR2 FQGTGA. The ends were cut back, 5 bases at V and 1 base at J, with 10 bases in the middle. The CDR3 protein is CASSPGGRTDTQYF. CDR3 DNA: TGTGCCAGCAGCCCCGGGGGTCGCACAGATACGCAGTATTTT.

This clone was seen once. The V call is TRBV24-1, the J call TRBJ2-2, with D tentatively TRBD1 (6 bases). The CDR3 covers 15 residues. V lost 7 bases, J lost 1 base, and 12 bases lay in between. Germline loops: CDR1 KGHDR, CDR2 SFDVKD. The CDR3 sequence: CATSQGQLNTGELFF. CDR3 DNA: TGTGCCACCAGCCAAGGACAGCTGAACACCGGGGAGCTGTTTTTT.

Comment on this clone: An end of the junction does not agree with germline; a read error may underlie this. The chain is built from TRBV7-7 and TRBJ2-7; weak D call: TRBD2 (5 bases). Per the germline V gene, CDR1 is SSHAT and CDR2 is FNYEAQ (reference sequence). The CDR3 contains 13 residues. The CDR3 DNA reads TGTGCTAGCAGCCGAGGGAAAACAGACGAGCAGTACTTC. This sequence encodes CASSRGKTDEQYF.

This clone has only one observation. The gene calls are TRBV7-8 and TRBJ1-1; D not resolved. The CDR3 has 15 amino acids. In germline, CDR1 is SGHVS, CDR2 FQNEAQ. Trimming cost V 1 base and J 3 bases, with 12 bases left between them. CDR3 bases: TGTGCCAGCAGCTTAGGGCGGTGGATGGACACTGAAGCTTTCTTT. As protein: CASSLGRWMDTEAFF.

A few counts support this clone. This chain uses TRBV30 with TRBJ1-3; D uncertain. V lost 5 bases, J lost 2 bases, and 4 bases lay in between. Germline V gene lookup returns CDR1 GTSNPN and CDR2 SVGIG (reference sequence). This CDR3 contains 11 residues. CDR3 nucleotide sequence: TGTGCCTGGTCCGCTGGAAACACCATATATTTT. This gives the protein CAWSAGNTIYF. The whole variable domain, remainder taken from reference TRBV30 and TRBJ1-3, is SQTIHQWPATLVQPVGSPLSLECTVEGTSNPNLYWYRQAAGRGLQLLFYSVGIGQISSEVPQNLSASRPQDRQFILSSKKLLLSDSGFYLCAWSAGNTIYFGEGSWLTVV.

The V call is TRBV19, the J call TRBJ1-5, with TRBD1 matching 10 bases. The germline CDR1 and CDR2 sequences are LNHDA and SQIVND (reference sequence). The CDR3 is 17 amino acids. V lost 4 bases, J lost 6 bases, and 12 bases stayed unmatched. The CDR3 spells CASSRQTGGTGVQPQHF. The CDR3 nucleotides are TGTGCCAGTAGTAGACAGACGGGGGGGACAGGGGTTCAGCCCCAGCATTTT.

This clone was found a few times. The chain employs TRBV7-9 and TRBJ1-5, with a possible D match to TRBD1 (5 bases). Trimming took off 5 bases at V and 2 bases at J, with 13 bases between the two ends. Germline V gives CDR1 SEHNR, CDR2 FQNEAQ (reference sequence). The CDR3 extends over 15 amino acids. The CDR3 loop reads CASSPGGAGNQPQHF. The CDR3 DNA reads TGTGCCAGCAGCCCCGGAGGGGCCGGCAATCAGCCCCAGCATTTT.

The chain links TRBV27 to TRBJ2-1; TRBD1 agrees at 7 bases. The CDR3 runs 15 residues. With 5 bases clipped from V and 3 bases from J, the junction kept 7 bases outside the gene matches. CDR1 is MNHEY, CDR2 SMNVEV, per germline (reference sequence). The CDR3, as DNA: TGTGCCAGCAGTCCAAAGACAGGGTTCTACAATGAGCAGTTCTTC. This codes for CASSPKTGFYNEQFF.

The chain combines TRBV12-5 with TRBJ2-3; D not resolved. From germline, CDR1 is LGHNT and CDR2 FRNRAP. Deletions cut 3 bases from V and 5 bases from J, with 3 bases between. The CDR3 runs to 11 residues. The CDR3 spells CASGFRDTQYF. CDR3 sequence (DNA): TGTGCTAGTGGTTTTAGAGATACGCAGTATTTT.

This clone was seen a few times. The chain employs TRBV30 and TRBJ1-3, with a possible D match to TRBD1 (6 bases). The CDR3 length is 13 residues. The V end lost 7 bases, the J end lost 6 bases, and 16 bases lay between the germline ends. CDR1 GTSNPN and CDR2 SVGIG come from the germline V gene (reference sequence). The CDR3 DNA reads as TGTGCCTTACCCGGGGGGCGAGAAAACACCATATATTTT. Translating gives CALPGGRENTIYF. Full variable domain (missing parts from reference TRBV30 and TRBJ1-3): SQTIHQWPATLVQPVGSPLSLECTVEGTSNPNLYWYRQAAGRGLQLLFYSVGIGQISSEVPQNLSASRPQDRQFILSSKKLLLSDSGFYLCALPGGRENTIYFGEGSWLTVV.

The chain has TRBV6-5 and TRBJ1-6, with 7 bases aligning to TRBD1. The CDR3 is 14 amino acids. The germline gives CDR1 MNHEY, CDR2 SVGAGI. The junction had 3 bases not matched to a gene; V was cut back by 4 bases and J by 6 bases. For the CDR3, the DNA is TGTGCCAGCAGTTCCGGACAGGTTAATTCACCCCTCCACTTT. Its translation: CASSSGQVNSPLHF.

The gene calls are TRBV6-1 and TRBJ2-3, with TRBD2 as a possible D gene (6 bases). Germline V gene lookup returns CDR1 MNHNS and CDR2 SASEGT. Trimming stripped 0 bases from V and 10 bases from J, with 11 bases between. This CDR3 is built from 13 residues. The CDR3 DNA is TGTGCCAGCAGTGAAGCTTTGGGGGGAGCGCAGTATTTT. Amino acid sequence: CASSEALGGAQYF.

This chain links TRBV5-1 with TRBJ1-2; D uncertain. Germline V gene lookup returns CDR1 SGHRS and CDR2 YFSETQ. Trimming left V 0 bases short and J 5 bases short, with 14 bases between. This CDR3 spans 15 amino acids. This CDR3 is CASSLESLTRYGYTF. The CDR3 coding sequence is TGCGCCAGCAGCTTGGAGAGTCTCACGCGGTATGGCTACACCTTC.

The J gene is TRBJ1-2, the V gene TRBV27, with TRBD1 identical over 7 bases. J gave up 5 bases and V 6 bases, and 18 bases lay outside the gene matches. This CDR3 is 17 amino acids long. Germline CDR1 MNHEY, CDR2 SMNVEV (reference sequence). The CDR3 DNA sequence: TGTGCCAGCAGCTCAGGGGGGCGGTTTGCGGATATATATGGCTACACCTTC. Its protein product is CASSSGGRFADIYGYTF.

The chain joins TRBV29-1 to TRBJ1-5, with D perhaps matching TRBD1 (6 bases). This CDR3 contains 13 residues. Trimming pared 7 bases from V and 0 bases from J, leaving 10 bases between. Germline values: CDR1 SQVTM, CDR2 ANQGSEA. As DNA, the CDR3 is TGCAGCGCAGCAGGGGATAGCAATCAGCCCCAGCATTTT. Amino acid sequence: CSAAGDSNQPQHF.

The chain carries TRBV7-9 and TRBJ2-3; maybe TRBD2 (5 bases). This CDR3 contains 15 residues. The V end lost 1 base, the J end lost 2 bases, and 10 bases lay between the germline ends. Germline V CDR1 and CDR2: SEHNR, FQNEAQ (reference sequence). CDR3 DNA sequence: TGTGCCAGCAGCTTAGATAGGCTAGCCACAGATACGCAGTATTTT. This encodes CASSLDRLATDTQYF.

A note on this clone: One end of the junction fails to match germline, which may point to a read error. The chain is built from TRBV9 and TRBJ1-3, with a weak D call TRBD1 (5 bases). The CDR3 spans 15 residues. Germline assignment: CDR1 SGDLS and CDR2 YYNGEE. CDR3 DNA sequence: TGTGCCAGCAGCGTAGCGACCGGGACTGGGAACACCATATATTTT. Amino acids: CASSVATGTGNTIYF. The entire variable domain, with the rest obtained from reference TRBV9 and TRBJ1-3, is as follows: DSGVTQTPKHLITATGQRVTLRCSPRSGDLSVYWYQQSLDQGLQFLIQYYNGEERAKGNILERFSAQQFPDLHSELNLSSLELGDSALYFCASSVATGTGNTIYFGEGSWLTVV.

This chain joins TRBV6-5 and TRBJ1-5; 7 bases align to TRBD1. This CDR3 comprises 14 residues. V shed 6 bases, J shed 7 bases, and the junction held 9 bases outside the gene matches. Germline lookup yields CDR1 MNHEY and CDR2 SVGAGI. DNA for the CDR3: TGTGCCAGCAGCCCGGACAGGAACGTACAGCCCCAGCATTTT. This translates into CASSPDRNVQPQHF.

The chain couples TRBV7-9 to TRBJ2-4, with 12 bases lining up with TRBD2. CDR3 length equals 19 residues. CDR1 is SEHNR and CDR2 is FQNEAQ in the germline V gene (reference sequence). Trimming at V came to 3 bases and at J to 4 bases, leaving 13 bases not matched to a gene. The CDR3 loop is CASSLGLAGPEGWKNIQYF. The CDR3 DNA is TGTGCCAGCAGCTTGGGACTAGCGGGCCCGGAGGGGTGGAAAAACATTCAGTACTTC.

The rearrangement joins TRBV7-9 to TRBJ1-4; a possible D gene is TRBD1 (5 bases). The CDR3 is made up of 13 amino acids. From germline, CDR1 is SEHNR and CDR2 FQNEAQ (reference sequence). The germline V and J ends were trimmed by 4 bases and 10 bases, with 13 bases remaining between them. CDR3 amino acids: CASSSPDRGKLFF. CDR3 DNA: TGTGCCAGCAGCTCCCCGGATAGGGGAAAACTGTTTTTT.